This T cell receptor beta chain was identified during a study of T cell repertoires in cytomegalovirus infection. This clonotype appeared many times. Antigen unknown. TCRdb called the reads again in MiXCR, with one record for every CDR3 protein. The data show approximately 70,000 distinct CDR3 sequences, over 3.5% seen once. Whole-study findings and limits: Summed frequency of shared TCR beta families picked out CMV carriers who also had the relevant HLA.

The CDR3 totals 15 residues. Looked up from germline, CDR1 is LNHDA and CDR2 is SQIVND (reference sequence). The V segment lost 6 bases and the J segment 1 base; nucleotides outside the gene matches: 4. The sample consisted of PBMCs. The chain is built from TRBV19 and TRBJ1-5; TRBD1 matches at 9 bases. The sequence derives from a human donor in good health (CMV status not recorded). Some clones in this sample may be carry-over from other donors' samples. CDR3 loop: CASSLGTGSNQPQHF. The CDR3 DNA is TGTGCCAGTAGCCTTGGGACAGGGAGCAATCAGCCCCAGCATTTT.